A single sample gave rise to the 28 T cell receptor beta chains below, sequenced in a study of T cell responses to AZD1222 COVID-19 vaccine. The protocol was immunoSEQ multiplex PCR, while the TCRdb copy is restricted to in-frame clones and leaves out a portion. Of under 150,000 clones listed, more than 65% are singletons. Sequenced here: peripheral blood, sampled 28 days after the second AZD1222 dose. The receptors come from an adult who received the AZD1222 COVID-19 vaccine.

This sequence joins TRBV7-3 and TRBJ2-1; 7 bases align to TRBD2. The V gene's germline CDR1 is SGHTA and CDR2 FQGTGA. The CDR3 consists of 15 residues. V lost 5 bases to trimming and J lost 7 bases; unmatched junction nucleotides: 11. The CDR3 loop is CASSRGTTQDNEQFF. CDR3 sequence (DNA): TGTGCCAGCAGCCGGGGGACTACCCAGGATAATGAGCAGTTCTTC.

The J gene is TRBJ1-1, the V gene TRBV6-5, with D unresolved. The V end lost 8 bases, the J end lost 3 bases, and 10 bases lay between the germline ends. Looked up from germline, CDR1 is MNHEY and CDR2 is SVGAGI. The CDR3 loop spans 12 amino acids. As DNA, the CDR3 is TGTGCCAGCTCCCTATGGTACACTGAAGCTTTCTTT. Its protein is CASSLWYTEAFF.

Concerning this clone: The sample holds other DNA sequences that translate to the same CDR3. The chain joins TRBV28 to TRBJ1-4; 7 nucleotides agree with TRBD1. V was pared by 6 bases and J by 5 bases, with 3 bases of the junction left unmatched. There are 13 residues in the CDR3. Germline CDR1 and CDR2: MDHEN and SYDVKM. The CDR3 coding sequence is TGTGCCAGCAGAGACAGGGCGAATGAAAAACTGTTTTTT. Translation gives CASRDRANEKLFF.

The chain has TRBV10-1 and TRBJ2-7; unclear D gene. There are 13 residues in the CDR3. CDR1 is WNHNN and CDR2 is SYGVQD in the germline V gene (reference sequence). The ends were cut back, 10 bases at V and 1 base at J, with 14 bases in the middle. The CDR3 reads CATSPVISYEQYF. CDR3 DNA sequence: TGCGCCACCTCGCCCGTCATATCCTACGAGCAGTACTTC.

This rearrangement joins TRBV28 to TRBJ1-6; D might be TRBD1 (5 bases). V lost 3 bases to trimming and J lost 11 bases, with 14 bases between them. Germline lookup yields CDR1 MDHEN and CDR2 SYDVKM. This CDR3 region has 14 residues. The DNA of the CDR3 is TGTGCCAGCAGTTTCTCAGGGCTTTTTGCACCCCTCCACTTT. It translates to CASSFSGLFAPLHF.

The chain has TRBV5-5 and TRBJ1-3; weak D call: TRBD1 (5 bases). There are 14 residues in the CDR3. Germline V gene lookup returns CDR1 SGHKS and CDR2 YYEKEE (reference sequence). V shed 0 bases and J shed 5 bases, with 9 bases lying between them. This chain's CDR3 is CASSLGGTRNTIYF. CDR3 bases: TGTGCCAGCAGCTTGGGGGGGACTAGAAACACCATATATTTT.

The chain carries TRBV11-2 and TRBJ2-3; possibly TRBD2 for D (6 bases). This CDR3 is built from 13 residues. From germline, CDR1 is SGHAT and CDR2 FQNNGV. Trimming took off 0 bases at V and 8 bases at J, with 9 bases between the two ends. CDR3 bases: TGTGCCAGCAGCTTAGATCAGGGAGGTACGCAGTATTTT. Its protein is CASSLDQGGTQYF.

The chain is built from TRBV7-3 and TRBJ1-1, with TRBD1 matching over 9 bases. V gave up 2 bases and J gave up 1 base; unmatched junction bases: 11. The CDR3 spans 18 residues. Germline CDR1 and CDR2: SGHTA and FQGTGA. The CDR3 region has the DNA TGTGCCAGCAGCTTAGTGGGACAGGGTGGAGAATGGAACACTGAAGCTTTCTTT. It translates to CASSLVGQGGEWNTEAFF.

J is TRBJ1-2 and V is TRBV29-1; TRBD1 matches 8 bases. V trimming: 0 bases; J trimming: 6 bases; junction bases outside the gene matches: 6. The germline gives CDR1 SQVTM, CDR2 ANQGSEA. This CDR3 has 14 residues. The CDR3 here is CSVEDRGRGHGYTF. The CDR3 DNA reads TGCAGCGTTGAAGATCGAGGCAGGGGGCATGGCTACACCTTC.

The chain carries TRBV25-1 and TRBJ2-2, with a possible D match to TRBD1 (7 bases). The CDR3 runs to 14 residues. Germline V gene data show CDR1 as MGHDK and CDR2 as SYGVNS. V gave up 4 bases and J gave up 4 bases, with 10 bases separating them. CDR3 sequence reads: CASSARGATGELFF. Here the CDR3 DNA reads TGTGCCAGCAGTGCCAGGGGGGCCACCGGGGAGCTGTTTTTT. Supplemented by reference TRBV25-1 and TRBJ2-2, the full variable domain reads EADIYQTPRYLVIGTGKKITLECSQTMGHDKMYWYQQDPGMELHLIHYSYGVNSTEKGDLSSESTVSRIRTEHFPLTLESARPSHTSQYLCASSARGATGELFFGEGSRLTVL.

This chain joins TRBV7-9 and TRBJ1-2; TRBD1 might be the D (5 bases). CDR1 is SEHNR and CDR2 is FQNEAQ in the germline V gene (reference sequence). Trimming pared 2 bases from V and 0 bases from J, leaving 13 bases between. There are 16 residues in the CDR3. The CDR3 reads CASSLYGAEANYGYTF. The CDR3 coding sequence is TGTGCCAGCAGCTTATACGGGGCGGAAGCTAACTATGGCTACACCTTC.

The chain links TRBV11-2 to TRBJ2-5; D perhaps matches TRBD2 (6 bases). This CDR3 is 16 amino acids long. Germline V gene sequence: CDR1 SGHAT, CDR2 FQNNGV. With 1 base removed from V and 2 bases from J, the gap between germline ends came to 14 bases. CDR3 residues: CASSLGGTSLQETQYF. CDR3 sequence (DNA): TGTGCCAGCAGCTTAGGAGGGACTTCCTTACAAGAGACCCAGTACTTC.

In its sample, this clone was seen once. The rearrangement uses TRBV23-1 and TRBJ1-2; no reliable D call. TRBV23-1 is sorted into the ORF group, with uncertain function. The length of the CDR3 is 17 residues. Trimming removed 0 bases at V and 8 bases at J, with 22 bases between. The CDR3 DNA reads TGCGCCAGCAGTCAATCGTTAAGTTCTAGGATTATAGACGGCTACACCTTC. This translates into CASSQSLSSRIIDGYTF.

The rearrangement uses TRBV28 and TRBJ1-5; 7 nucleotides agree with TRBD1. Germline V lookup: CDR1 MDHEN, CDR2 SYDVKM. The V and J ends lost 0 bases and 2 bases, in that order; junction bases with no gene match: 10. This CDR3 contains 18 residues. The CDR3 nucleotides are TGTGCCAGCAGTTTATGGGCAGGGGGGCCCTCGGGCAATCAGCCCCAGCATTTT. Encoded protein: CASSLWAGGPSGNQPQHF. Based on the CDR3 plus reference TRBV28 and TRBJ1-5, the full variable domain is DVKVTQSSRYLVKRTGEKVFLECVQDMDHENMFWYRQDPGLGLRLIYFSYDVKMKEKGDIPEGYSVSREKKERFSLILESASTNQTSMYLCASSLWAGGPSGNQPQHFGDGTRLSIL.

The chain combines TRBV19 with TRBJ1-3, with D perhaps TRBD1 (5 bases). V lost 5 bases and J lost 0, with 11 bases in between. The CDR3 loop spans 15 amino acids. Per the germline V gene, CDR1 is LNHDA and CDR2 is SQIVND (reference sequence). The CDR3 sequence: CASSHRQSSGNTIYF. In DNA form, the CDR3 reads TGTGCCAGTAGTCATAGACAGAGCTCTGGAAACACCATATATTTT.

The chain combines TRBV19 with TRBJ2-7; possible D gene TRBD1, 6 bases. The V gene lost 3 bases and the J gene lost 1 base, with 10 bases spanning the gap. This CDR3 region has 14 residues. Germline lookup yields CDR1 LNHDA and CDR2 SQIVND (reference sequence). The CDR3, as DNA: TGTGCCAGTAGTATGGACAGTGAGTCCTACGAGCAGTACTTC. Its protein is CASSMDSESYEQYF.

This sequence joins TRBV9 and TRBJ2-3; 11 bases map to TRBD2. The trim removed 3 bases at V and 7 bases at J, leaving 10 bases unmatched. Germline V gene sequence: CDR1 SGDLS, CDR2 YYNGEE. The CDR3 sequence is 16 residues long. In nucleotides, the CDR3 is TGTGCCAGCAGCGGTCGGACTAGCGGGTTGATAAATACGCAGTATTTT. It translates to CASSGRTSGLINTQYF.

This clone was observed a single time. V and J are TRBV7-8 and TRBJ1-2; 10 nucleotides match TRBD1. Germline CDR1 SGHVS, CDR2 FQNEAQ. CDR3 length equals 14 residues. With 5 bases clipped from V and 4 bases from J, the junction kept 4 bases outside the gene matches. DNA for the CDR3: TGTGCCAGCAGCCTCCGGGACAGGGGCTATGGCTACACCTTC. This encodes CASSLRDRGYGYTF.

The chain joins TRBV5-6 to TRBJ2-7; 10 nucleotides agree with TRBD1. The germline V gene has CDR1 SGHDT and CDR2 YYEEEE. Trimming at V came to 1 base and at J to 6 bases, leaving 10 bases not matched to a gene. The CDR3 loop spans 16 amino acids. The CDR3 DNA follows: TGTGCCAGCAGCTTGCAGGACAGGGGGACGTTAGGCGAGCAGTACTTC. It specifies CASSLQDRGTLGEQYF. The full variable domain, in which reference TRBV5-6 and TRBJ2-7 provide the parts outside the CDR3, is DAGVTQSPTHLIKTRGQQVTLRCSPKSGHDTVSWYQQALGQGPQFIFQYYEEEERQRGNFPDRFSGHQFPNYSSELNVNALLLGDSALYLCASSLQDRGTLGEQYFGPGTRLTVT.

This clone was seen a handful of times. This chain links TRBV4-1 with TRBJ2-5, with D tentatively TRBD2 (6 bases). Germline V gene data show CDR1 as MGHRA and CDR2 as YSYEKL. The CDR3 sequence is 14 residues long. V lost 5 bases to trimming and J lost 2 bases, with 12 bases between them. The CDR3 region has the DNA TGCGCCAGCAGCTCGGGACTGCATCAAGAGACCCAGTACTTC. It yields the protein CASSSGLHQETQYF.

This chain uses TRBV20-1 with TRBJ1-1, with no clear D. CDR3 length: 11 residues. The V end lost 3 bases, the J end lost 6 bases, and 8 bases lay between the germline ends. Germline values: CDR1 DFQATT, CDR2 SNEGSKA (reference sequence). DNA of the CDR3: TGCAGTGCTAGTTCCTTGGCTGAAGCTTTCTTT. Protein: CSASSLAEAFF.

V usage is TRBV5-1 and J usage is TRBJ1-1; D might be TRBD1 (6 bases). The germline V and J ends were trimmed by 2 bases and 4 bases, with 18 bases remaining between them. The CDR3 covers 16 residues. The germline V gene encodes CDR1 SGHRS and CDR2 YFSETQ. The CDR3 is CASSLDPRGFGTEAFF. CDR3 sequence (DNA): TGCGCCAGCAGCTTAGACCCCAGGGGTTTTGGCACTGAAGCTTTCTTT.

This clone showed up just once. The V and J genes are TRBV9 and TRBJ1-2; no firm D call. Per the germline V gene, CDR1 is SGDLS and CDR2 is YYNGEE. V shed 0 bases and J shed 3 bases, with 9 bases lying between them. This CDR3 comprises 14 residues. This CDR3 reads CASSVGPGDYGYTF. CDR3 nucleotide sequence: TGTGCCAGCAGCGTAGGCCCAGGAGACTATGGCTACACCTTC.

This chain uses TRBV28 with TRBJ1-2; tentative D call: TRBD1 (5 bases). The CDR3 is 12 residues long. From germline, CDR1 is MDHEN and CDR2 SYDVKM. Trimming stripped 5 bases from V and 4 bases from J, with 8 bases between. The CDR3 sequence: CASSGASYGYTF. The CDR3 DNA sequence: TGTGCCAGCAGTGGGGCTTCCTATGGCTACACCTTC.

The rearrangement uses TRBV4-3 and TRBJ2-7; D possibly corresponds to TRBD1 (6 bases). This CDR3 spans 15 amino acids. CDR1 LGHNA and CDR2 YSLEER come from the germline V gene. Trimming took 3 bases from V and 6 from J, leaving 18 bases between them. This chain's CDR3 is CASSHHQSIQGEQYF. In DNA, the CDR3 is TGCGCCAGCAGCCACCACCAAAGTATACAGGGCGAGCAGTACTTC.

The chain has TRBV14 and TRBJ2-1, with D unresolved. This CDR3 region has 15 residues. CDR1 and CDR2 from the germline V gene are SGHDN and FVKESK. Trimming shortened V by 2 bases and J by 0 bases, and 8 bases separated the two germline ends. The CDR3 sequence is CASSQHLGSYNEQFF. As DNA, the CDR3 is TGTGCCAGCAGCCAACATCTAGGCTCCTACAATGAGCAGTTCTTC.

A few counts support this clone. This rearrangement joins TRBV28 to TRBJ1-5; TRBD1 aligns across 7 bases. The trim removed 6 bases at V and 5 bases at J, leaving 4 bases unmatched. Germline lookup yields CDR1 MDHEN and CDR2 SYDVKM. This CDR3 comprises 13 residues. Here the CDR3 DNA reads TGTGCCAGCAGGGAGGGGGCCGATCAGCCCCAGCATTTT. Translation gives CASREGADQPQHF.

The CDR3 spells CASSYSSARGYTF. The CDR3 coding sequence is TGTGCCAGCAGTTACTCGAGCGCCAGGGGCTACACCTTC. The V call is TRBV6-5, the J call TRBJ1-2; D is unclear. The CDR3 totals 13 residues. V lost 0 bases to trimming and J lost 8 bases, with 10 bases between them. Germline V CDR1 and CDR2: MNHEY, SVGAGI.